The T cell receptor beta chain described here comes from a study of T cell responses to AZD1222 COVID-19 vaccine. Losses at the gene ends were 4 bases for V and 2 bases for J; bases not matched to a gene: 5. CDR1 and CDR2 from the germline V gene are LNHDA and SQIVND (reference sequence). This CDR3 comprises 14 residues. General study findings and limits: Donor demographics were predominantly white British with a female majority; clonal diversity may be underestimated. The study sampled repertoires only after the peak T cell response. Among vaccine-associated CD4 TCRs, coverage spanned spike, with dominance at 160-218 and 743-854.

About this clone itself: The antigen is undetermined.

TCRdb's copy holds only in-frame clones and misses some; the assay was immunoSEQ multiplex PCR. Counted here are around 110,000 clones, 70% to 90% occurring once; the ten biggest clones make up 3% to 4.5%. The material was peripheral blood, obtained on day 0 of MenACWY control vaccination. The rearrangement joins TRBV19 to TRBJ2-7, with 7 positions matching TRBD1. The receptor comes from an adult in good health. The CDR3 loop is CASSTQGFAYEQYF. CDR3 nucleotides: TGTGCCAGTAGTACACAGGGGTTCGCCTACGAGCAGTACTTC.